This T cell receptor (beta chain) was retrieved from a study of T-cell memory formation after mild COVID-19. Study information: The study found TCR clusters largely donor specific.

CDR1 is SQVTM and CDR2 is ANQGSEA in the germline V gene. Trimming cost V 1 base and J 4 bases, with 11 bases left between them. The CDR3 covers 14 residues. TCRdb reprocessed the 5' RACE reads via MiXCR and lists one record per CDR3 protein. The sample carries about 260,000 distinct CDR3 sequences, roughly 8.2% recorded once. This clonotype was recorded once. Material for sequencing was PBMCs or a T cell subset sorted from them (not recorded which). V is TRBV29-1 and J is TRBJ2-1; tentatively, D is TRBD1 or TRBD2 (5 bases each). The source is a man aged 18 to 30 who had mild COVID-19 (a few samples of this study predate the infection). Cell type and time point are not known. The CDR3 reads CSVEGGVRYNEQFF. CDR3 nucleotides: TGCAGCGTTGAAGGAGGGGTGCGTTACAATGAGCAGTTCTTC.